A single sample is the source of the 4 T cell receptor beta chains below, sequenced in a study of CD8+CD57+ T cells in acquired aplastic anemia. Genomic DNA served as template for TCR beta VDJ and CDR3 profiling. TCRdb ran MiXCR on the reads and lists one entry per CDR3 protein. The sample gives 450,000 to 600,000 distinct CDR3 sequences, approximately 32% of which show up once; approximately 0.82% is in the top ten. Patients sequenced had flow cytometry evidence of CD8+CD57+ cell expansion. Sequencing was carried out using sorted CD4+, CD8+, or CD8+CD57+ T cells (not recorded which) from PBMCs. These receptors were taken from a human donor with aplastic anemia.

The rearrangement uses TRBV24-1 and TRBJ1-2; D is ambiguous. V lost 4 bases to trimming and J lost 7 bases, with 9 bases between them. CDR3 size: 12 residues. Per germline, CDR1 KGHDR and CDR2 SFDVKD. CDR3 region: CATSDPDCGYTF. The CDR3 region has the DNA TGTGCCACCAGTGACCCTGACTGTGGCTACACCTTC.

Concerning this clonotype itself: This could be a read error, since a much larger clone is one nucleotide away. The chain is built from TRBV9 and TRBJ2-7; 13 nucleotides match TRBD2. Germline trimming cut 3 bases from V and 6 bases from J; bases unmatched to any gene: 6. This CDR3 spans 15 amino acids. Germline V lookup: CDR1 SGDLS, CDR2 YYNGEE. The CDR3 DNA sequence: TGTGCCAGCAGCGCAGGGGGACTAGCGGGAATCGAGCAGTACTTC. Residues: CASSAGGLAGIEQYF.

The rearrangement links TRBV29-1 to TRBJ1-1; weak D call: TRBD1 (5 bases). The CDR3 length is 13 residues. Germline CDR1 and CDR2: SQVTM and ANQGSEA. Trimming cost V 5 bases and J 5 bases, with 15 bases left between them. The CDR3 region has the DNA TGCAGCGTTCCTGGGACCTACCGGACTGAAGCTTTCTTT. Translation gives CSVPGTYRTEAFF. Combining the CDR3 with reference TRBV29-1 and TRBJ1-1 gives the whole variable domain SAVISQKPSRDICQRGTSLTIQCQVDSQVTMMFWYRQQPGQSLTLIATANQGSEATYESGFVIDKFPISRPNLTFSTLTVSNMSPEDSSIYLCSVPGTYRTEAFFGQGTRLTVV.

At least ten counts were recorded for this clonotype. The CDR3: CASSWDRGGRYTF. The CDR3 DNA follows: TGTGCCAGCAGCTGGGACAGGGGAGGCCGCTACACCTTC. This chain joins TRBV14 and TRBJ1-2; 10 bases fit TRBD1. The CDR3 is made up of 13 amino acids. Germline V gene lookup returns CDR1 SGHDN and CDR2 FVKESK. Trimming at V came to 5 bases and at J to 9 bases, leaving 6 bases not matched to a gene.